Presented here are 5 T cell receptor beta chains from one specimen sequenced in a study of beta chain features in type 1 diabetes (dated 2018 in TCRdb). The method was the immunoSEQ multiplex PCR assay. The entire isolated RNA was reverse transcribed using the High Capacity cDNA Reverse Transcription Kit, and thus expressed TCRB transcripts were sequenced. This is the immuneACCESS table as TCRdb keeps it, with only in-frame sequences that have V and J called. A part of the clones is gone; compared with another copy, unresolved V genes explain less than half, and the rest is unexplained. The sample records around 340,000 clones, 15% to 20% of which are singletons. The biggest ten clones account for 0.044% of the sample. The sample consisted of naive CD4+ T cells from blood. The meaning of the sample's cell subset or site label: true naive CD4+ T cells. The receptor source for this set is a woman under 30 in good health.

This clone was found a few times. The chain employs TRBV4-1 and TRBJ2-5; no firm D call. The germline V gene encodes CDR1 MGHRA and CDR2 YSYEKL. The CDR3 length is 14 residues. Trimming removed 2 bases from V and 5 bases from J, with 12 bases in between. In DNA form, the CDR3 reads TGCGCCAGCAGCCAATCCCCCTTGGAGGAGACCCAGTACTTC. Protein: CASSQSPLEETQYF.

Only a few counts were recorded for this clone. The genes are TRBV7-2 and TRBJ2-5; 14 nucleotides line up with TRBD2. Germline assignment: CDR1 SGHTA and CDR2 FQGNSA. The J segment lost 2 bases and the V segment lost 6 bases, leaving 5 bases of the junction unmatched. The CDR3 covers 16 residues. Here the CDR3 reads CASRPRLAGGQETQYF. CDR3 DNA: TGTGCCAGCAGACCGAGACTAGCGGGGGGGCAAGAGACCCAGTACTTC.

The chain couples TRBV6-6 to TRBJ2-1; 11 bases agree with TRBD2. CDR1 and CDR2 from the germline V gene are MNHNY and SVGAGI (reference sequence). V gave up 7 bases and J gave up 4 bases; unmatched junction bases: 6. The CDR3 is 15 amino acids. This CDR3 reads CASTTGTSGYNEQFF. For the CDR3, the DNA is TGTGCCAGCACCACCGGGACTAGCGGATACAATGAGCAGTTCTTC.

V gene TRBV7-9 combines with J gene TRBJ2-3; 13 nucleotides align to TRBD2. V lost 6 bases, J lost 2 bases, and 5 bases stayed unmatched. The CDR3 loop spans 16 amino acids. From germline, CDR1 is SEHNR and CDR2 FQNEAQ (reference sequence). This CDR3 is CASSPGLAGHTDTQYF. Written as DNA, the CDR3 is TGTGCCAGCAGTCCGGGACTAGCGGGACACACAGATACGCAGTATTTT.

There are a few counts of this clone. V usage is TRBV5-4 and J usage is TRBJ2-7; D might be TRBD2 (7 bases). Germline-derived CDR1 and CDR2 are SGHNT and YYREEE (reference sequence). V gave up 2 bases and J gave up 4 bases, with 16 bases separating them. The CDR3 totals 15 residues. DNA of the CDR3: TGTGCCAGCAGCTTCGGGGGGCCAGCGGGTTACGAGCAGTACTTC. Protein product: CASSFGGPAGYEQYF.